These 21 T cell receptor beta chains originate from one sample sequenced in a study of CD8 T cells in ankylosing spondylitis. The study's findings and limits: Ankylosing spondylitis blood appeared to be characterized by a TCR beta motif of roughly eight highly homologous variants.

No cognate antigen is known for these TCRs. Each CDR3 protein is one row after TCRdb ran MiXCR on the 5' RACE reads. This table has about 390,000 distinct CDR3 sequences, approximately 20% appearing once. The material sequenced was blood, either unsorted or a sorted T cell fraction (not recorded which). The receptors stem from a male donor with ankylosing spondylitis.

The chain employs TRBV13 and TRBJ2-7, with D unclear. The V end was cut by 5 bases, the J end by 4 bases, with 9 bases between. The CDR3 is 12 residues long. Germline V CDR1 and CDR2: PRHDT, FYEKMQ (reference sequence). DNA of the CDR3: TGTGCCAGCAGCCAGTGGAGTTACGAGCAGTACTTC. Residues: CASSQWSYEQYF.

This clonotype was seen a handful of times. The genes are TRBV6-6 and TRBJ2-1; D is undetermined. Germline V lookup: CDR1 MNHNY, CDR2 SVGAGI (reference sequence). CDR3 length equals 13 residues. V gave up 2 bases and J gave up 7 bases, with 9 bases separating them. CDR3 sequence reads: CASSYAETNEQFF. The CDR3 nucleotides read TGTGCCAGCAGTTACGCGGAAACTAATGAGCAGTTCTTC.

There are a few counts of this clonotype. This rearrangement joins TRBV5-1 to TRBJ1-2; a possible D gene is TRBD1 (6 bases). This CDR3 is built from 13 residues. Deletions cut 4 bases from V and 8 bases from J, with 15 bases between. Germline loops: CDR1 SGHRS, CDR2 YFSETQ. CDR3 amino acids: CASSTGQMTGYTF. CDR3 nucleotides: TGCGCCAGCAGCACTGGACAGATGACCGGCTACACCTTC.

This clonotype appeared once. The genes are TRBV5-1 and TRBJ1-1, with a tentative D call TRBD1 (6 bases). V lost 4 bases and J lost 1, with 17 bases in between. This CDR3 region has 16 residues. The germline V gene encodes CDR1 SGHRS and CDR2 YFSETQ. The CDR3 nucleotides read TGCGCCAGCAGCCAGACACAGGGAGCGGGGAACACTGAAGCTTTCTTT. Translated: CASSQTQGAGNTEAFF.

This clonotype came up many times. V usage is TRBV7-9 and J usage is TRBJ2-3; TRBD2 might be the D (6 bases). Germline CDR1 and CDR2: SEHNR and FQNEAQ (reference sequence). The length of the CDR3 is 14 residues. Deletions cut 0 bases from V and 13 bases from J, with 17 bases between. CDR3 sequence: CASSLAEGPEREYF. In DNA, the CDR3 is TGTGCCAGCAGCTTAGCGGAGGGGCCTGAGAGGGAGTATTTT.

This clonotype was counted at least ten times. The chain joins TRBV5-1 to TRBJ2-5; tentatively, D is TRBD1 (6 bases). Germline CDR1 reads SGHRS; CDR2 reads YFSETQ. The CDR3 contains 14 residues. V was trimmed by 0 bases and J by 4 bases, leaving 10 bases between them. CDR3 nucleotides: TGCGCCAGCAGCTTGGATACAGGGCGAGAGACCCAGTACTTC. Translation gives CASSLDTGRETQYF.

The chain has TRBV5-1 and TRBJ2-1; 8 bases match TRBD2. The CDR3 loop spans 14 amino acids. Trimming at V came to 5 bases and at J to 5 bases, leaving 6 bases not matched to a gene. Germline CDR1 reads SGHRS; CDR2 reads YFSETQ. The CDR3 coding sequence is TGCGCCAGCAGTAAGGGACTAGGAAACAATGAGCAGTTCTTC. It encodes CASSKGLGNNEQFF.

The rearrangement links TRBV5-1 to TRBJ1-1, with D perhaps matching TRBD1 (6 bases). Trimming removed 0 bases from V and 1 base from J, with 10 bases in between. From germline, CDR1 is SGHRS and CDR2 YFSETQ. CDR3 length: 15 residues. As DNA, the CDR3 is TGCGCCAGCAGCTTGGTGATGGACAGGAACACTGAAGCTTTCTTT. Translation: CASSLVMDRNTEAFF.

This sequence joins TRBV29-1 and TRBJ1-5, with D perhaps TRBD1 (5 bases). Germline assignment: CDR1 SQVTM and CDR2 ANQGSEA. This CDR3 has 13 amino acids. The germline V and J ends were trimmed by 0 bases and 3 bases, with 6 bases remaining between them. CDR3 loop: CSVEEGLNQPQHF. CDR3 bases: TGCAGCGTTGAAGAGGGGCTCAATCAGCCCCAGCATTTT.

The chain is built from TRBV11-2 and TRBJ2-5; perhaps TRBD2 as D (5 bases). This CDR3 is built from 14 residues. Trimming stripped 1 base from V and 3 bases from J, with 9 bases between. Germline loops: CDR1 SGHAT, CDR2 FQNNGV. CDR3 sequence reads: CASSLGLAKETQYF. The CDR3 DNA is TGTGCCAGCAGCTTAGGTCTAGCAAAAGAGACCCAGTACTTC.

A few counts support this clonotype. V is TRBV20-1 and J is TRBJ1-1; D gene ambiguous. CDR3 size: 16 residues. The V gene lost 1 base and the J gene lost 0 bases, with 15 bases spanning the gap. Germline CDR1 is DFQATT and CDR2 is SNEGSKA (reference sequence). CDR3 region: CSARVRIGTMNTEAFF. DNA for the CDR3: TGCAGTGCTAGAGTACGGATTGGAACCATGAACACTGAAGCTTTCTTT.

The chain carries TRBV2 and TRBJ1-5; TRBD1 is a possible D gene (6 bases). V was cut by 3 bases and J by 5 bases, with 11 bases left in between. Germline V gene data show CDR1 as SNHLY and CDR2 as FYNNEI. This CDR3 region has 14 residues. The CDR3 reads CASSDGTYYQPQHF. DNA for the CDR3: TGTGCCAGCAGTGATGGGACATATTATCAGCCCCAGCATTTT. Looking up the rest from reference TRBV2 and TRBJ1-5 gives the full variable domain: EPEVTQTPSHQVTQMGQEVILRCVPISNHLYFYWYRQILGQKVEFLVSFYNNEISEKSEIFDDQFSVERPDGSNFTLKIRSTKLEDSAMYFCASSDGTYYQPQHFGDGTRLSIL.

The chain couples TRBV28 to TRBJ1-1; D might be TRBD1 (5 bases). The CDR3 extends over 14 amino acids. Germline V gives CDR1 MDHEN, CDR2 SYDVKM. Trimming shortened V by 4 bases and J by 5 bases, and 14 bases separated the two germline ends. CDR3 amino acids: CASSSPQGGTEAFF. The CDR3 nucleotides read TGTGCCAGCAGTTCCCCTCAGGGTGGGACTGAAGCTTTCTTT.

This clonotype was counted only a few times. This sequence joins TRBV3-1 and TRBJ2-7; D gene uncertain. This CDR3 contains 15 residues. V was cut by 4 bases and J by 0 bases, with 13 bases left in between. The germline CDR1 and CDR2 sequences are LGHDT and YNNKEL (reference sequence). Written as DNA, the CDR3 is TGTGCCAGCAGCCGGCAAGCAATGACCTCCTACGAGCAGTACTTC. Encoded protein: CASSRQAMTSYEQYF.

V gene TRBV28 combines with J gene TRBJ2-5; tentative D call: TRBD2 (7 bases). V gave up 3 bases and J gave up 2 bases, with 13 bases separating them. The CDR3 consists of 15 residues. Per the germline V gene, CDR1 is MDHEN and CDR2 is SYDVKM. The CDR3 loop reads CASSFLKGGQETQYF. The CDR3 DNA reads as TGTGCCAGCAGTTTCCTGAAGGGGGGGCAAGAGACCCAGTACTTC.

The rearrangement links TRBV13 to TRBJ2-3; D not resolved. The V gene's germline CDR1 is PRHDT and CDR2 FYEKMQ (reference sequence). V was trimmed by 3 bases and J by 4 bases, leaving 11 bases between them. The CDR3 sequence is 14 residues long. The CDR3 loop is CASSFVVEADTQYF. Here the CDR3 DNA reads TGTGCCAGCAGCTTTGTGGTGGAAGCAGATACGCAGTATTTT.

There are many counts of this clonotype. The CDR3 bases are TGTGCCAGCAGCAGACGACTAGCAGACGAAGAGACCCAGTACTTC. Translated: CASSRRLADEETQYF. V gene TRBV7-2 combines with J gene TRBJ2-5, with TRBD2 matching over 7 bases. Germline lookup yields CDR1 SGHTA and CDR2 FQGNSA. The ends lost 5 bases at V and 3 bases at J; junction bases unmatched: 9. The CDR3 contains 15 residues.

This clonotype has just a few counts. The chain links TRBV29-1 to TRBJ2-7, with TRBD2 as a possible D gene (5 bases). This CDR3 region has 13 residues. Germline values: CDR1 SQVTM, CDR2 ANQGSEA. The ends were cut back, 1 base at V and 4 bases at J, with 11 bases in the middle. CDR3 protein: CSVEGRPGYEQYF. The CDR3 region has the DNA TGCAGCGTTGAAGGGAGGCCGGGGTACGAGCAGTACTTC.

This clonotype was detected a few times. V and J are TRBV20-1 and TRBJ2-5; D might be TRBD1 (6 bases). CDR1 is DFQATT and CDR2 is SNEGSKA in the germline V gene (reference sequence). The ends were cut back, 3 bases at V and 5 bases at J, with 16 bases in the middle. This CDR3 region has 14 residues. The DNA of the CDR3 is TGCAGTGCTAGTCACAGGGTAGGGCGGGAGACCCAGTACTTC. Amino acids: CSASHRVGRETQYF.

This rearrangement joins TRBV2 to TRBJ2-2; D is unclear. The V end was cut by 0 bases, the J end by 6 bases, with 5 bases between. This CDR3 comprises 13 residues. Germline assignment: CDR1 SNHLY and CDR2 FYNNEI. CDR3 region: CASSEARAGELFF. CDR3 nucleotide sequence: TGTGCCAGCAGTGAAGCCCGGGCCGGGGAGCTGTTTTTT.

This clonotype was seen more than once but under ten times. V and J are TRBV5-1 and TRBJ2-5, with TRBD2 identical over 8 bases. The CDR3 totals 14 residues. V trimming: 4 bases; J trimming: 4 bases; junction bases outside the gene matches: 6. The germline gives CDR1 SGHRS, CDR2 YFSETQ. The CDR3 region has the DNA TGCGCCAGCAGCACGAGCGGGAGCTTAGAGACCCAGTACTTC. Its protein product is CASSTSGSLETQYF.